Presented here are 21 T cell receptor beta chains from one specimen sequenced in a study of Tregs in tolerant kidney transplant recipients. The nonmyeloablative bone marrow transplants came from related graft donors, with transient mixed chimerism. Assay used: immunoSEQ multiplex PCR; TCRdb lists only in-frame clones, some missing. The specimen's table records 23,000 or so clones. Here the sequenced sample was CD4+ T cells from blood (PBMCs), taken 6 months after the transplant. The origin of the receptors is a human patient who received a combined kidney and bone marrow transplant. Some T cells may arise from the graft donor.

As for this clone: The CDR3 is cut off 3 residues early in the read; its end comes from the germline J gene. The chain couples TRBV7-2 to TRBJ2-3; 10 bases agree with TRBD2. Trimming removed 2 bases from V and 6 bases from J; junction bases left unmatched: 5. The CDR3 contains 15 residues. The germline CDR1 and CDR2 sequences are SGHTA and FQGNSA. The CDR3 sequence is CASSLIGLAVDTQYF. Incomplete CDR3 DNA: TGTGCCAGCAGCTTAATTGGACTAGCGGTGGATACG.

To note about this clone: Sequencing ends 3 residues short of the CDR3 end; the germline J gene provides the rest. The chain carries TRBV18 and TRBJ2-3; D is possibly TRBD2 (6 bases). Per germline, CDR1 KGHSH and CDR2 LQKENI. Trimming shortened V by 4 bases and J by 0 bases, and 11 bases separated the two germline ends. CDR3 length: 15 amino acids. The sequenced CDR3 bases are TGTGCCAGCTCACAGGACTACCTGAGCACAGATACG. This encodes CASSQDYLSTDT. The whole CDR3 protein reads CASSQDYLSTDTQYF. Together with reference TRBV18 and TRBJ2-3, the CDR3 gives the full variable domain: NAGVMQNPRHLVRRRGQEARLRCSPMKGHSHVYWYRQLPEEGLKFMVYLQKENIIDESGMPKERFSAEFPKEGPSILRIQQVVRGDSAAYFCASSQDYLSTDTQYFGPGTRLTVL.

Points on this clone: The read stops 3 residues short of the end of the CDR3; the missing end is completed from the germline J gene. This chain joins TRBV20-1 and TRBJ2-3; D is perhaps TRBD1 (5 bases). The CDR3 loop spans 14 amino acids. Trimming removed 5 bases from V and 6 bases from J, with 18 bases in between. Germline V gene data show CDR1 as DFQATT and CDR2 as SNEGSKA (reference sequence). CDR3 bases read: TGCAGTGCTCCCGATCATACAAAGGGGGATACG. It translates to CSAPDHTKGDT. The complete CDR3 reads CSAPDHTKGDTQYF.

CDR3 bases read: TGTGCCAGCAGCTCGCAAGGGGAGGGC. Its protein is CASSSQGEG. Given in full, the CDR3 is CASSSQGEGYTF. The V gene is TRBV7-2, the J gene TRBJ1-2; TRBD1 is a possible D gene (5 bases). The read is 3 residues too short to cover the CDR3 end, so that end is filled in from the germline J gene. Germline lookup yields CDR1 SGHTA and CDR2 FQGNSA. The CDR3 runs 12 residues.

Regarding this clone: Sequencing ends 3 residues short of the CDR3 end; the germline J gene provides the rest. The V gene is TRBV19, the J gene TRBJ1-6; D unresolved. Trimming shortened V by 5 bases and J by 0 bases, and 14 bases separated the two germline ends. The germline CDR1 and CDR2 sequences are LNHDA and SQIVND (reference sequence). The CDR3 is 17 amino acids. The CDR3 bases that were read are TGTGCCAGTAGTTTGGTCATGGCCAGCTCCTATAATTCACCC. This codes for CASSLVMASSYNSP. Given in full, the CDR3 is CASSLVMASSYNSPLHF.

In the case of this clone: With the read ending 3 residues before the CDR3 end, the germline J gene is used to fill in that end. V gene TRBV3-1 (or the pseudogene TRBV3-2) combines with J gene TRBJ1-2; tentatively, D is TRBD1 (5 bases). This CDR3 contains 13 residues. Deletions cut 1 base from V and 2 bases from J, with 5 bases between. In germline, CDR1 is LGHDT, CDR2 YNNKEL (reference sequence). CDR3 region: CASSQGTNYGYTF. The CDR3 bases that were read are TGTGCCAGCAGCCAAGGGACAAACTATGGC.

About this clone itself: The CDR3 end is not reached by the read, which stops 3 residues before it; the germline J gene fills it in. The chain joins TRBV7-9 to TRBJ2-5; 8 nucleotides line up with TRBD2. The CDR3 runs to 14 residues. Germline V lookup: CDR1 SEHNR, CDR2 FQNEAQ (reference sequence). Trimming removed 1 base from V and 4 bases from J; junction bases left unmatched: 2. Partial CDR3 DNA: TGTGCCAGCAGCTTAGGGCTAGCGGGAGAGACC. Amino acids: CASSLGLAGET. The complete CDR3 reads CASSLGLAGETQYF. The variable domain in full, completed from reference TRBV7-9 and TRBJ2-5, reads DTGVSQNPRHKITKRGQNVTFRCDPISEHNRLYWYRQTLGQGPEFLTYFQNEAQLEKSRLLSDRFSAERPKGSFSTLEIQRTEQGDSAMYLCASSLGLAGETQYFGPGTRLLVL.

Notes on this clone: The CDR3 end lies 3 residues beyond the end of the read and is filled in from the germline J gene. The chain combines TRBV29-1 with TRBJ1-2; D is uncertain. Germline V gene data show CDR1 as SQVTM and CDR2 as ANQGSEA. The V and J ends lost 4 bases and 3 bases respectively, with 9 bases between them. This CDR3 spans 12 amino acids. CDR3 bases read: TGCAGCGTTGGTGAGGTCCACTATGGC. It encodes CSVGEVHYG. The whole CDR3 protein is CSVGEVHYGYTF.

Of note for this clone: Read coverage stops 3 residues before the CDR3 terminus; the germline J gene supplies the remainder. The gene calls are TRBV6-1 and TRBJ2-1; no clear D. V was shortened by 1 base and J by 0 bases, with 7 bases between the two germline ends. The germline V gene encodes CDR1 MNHNS and CDR2 SASEGT. The CDR3 runs 15 residues. CDR3 sequence: CASSEEGSSYNEQFF. The part of the CDR3 DNA that was read is TGTGCCAGCAGTGAAGAGGGCAGCTCCTACAATGAG.

Details on this clone: The CDR3 end is not reached by the read, which stops 3 residues before it; the germline J gene fills it in. This sequence joins TRBV12-5 and TRBJ1-1, with TRBD1 matching 8 bases. CDR1 is LGHNT and CDR2 is FRNRAP in the germline V gene. V trimming: 6 bases; J trimming: 4 bases; junction bases outside the gene matches: 4. The CDR3 has 13 amino acids. Partial CDR3 DNA: TGTGCTAGTGGCGAACAGGGGGGCACTGAA. Protein product: CASGEQGGTE. The CDR3 reads in full as CASGEQGGTEAFF. Based on the CDR3 plus reference TRBV12-5 and TRBJ1-1, the full variable domain is DARVTQTPRHKVTEMGQEVTMRCQPILGHNTVFWYRQTMMQGLELLAYFRNRAPLDDSGMPKDRFSAEMPDATLATLKIQPSEPRDSAVYFCASGEQGGTEAFFGQGTRLTVV.

This CDR3 is CASSTGQRETQYF. The sequenced CDR3 bases are TGTGCCAGTAGTACCGGACAACGAGAGACC. This sequence joins TRBV19 and TRBJ2-5, with D perhaps matching TRBD1 (5 bases). The CDR3 goes on 3 residues after the read ends, and that part is filled in from the germline J gene. The CDR3 is 13 amino acids. With 4 bases removed from V and 4 bases from J, the gap between germline ends came to 10 bases. Germline V lookup: CDR1 LNHDA, CDR2 SQIVND (reference sequence). The entire variable domain, with the rest obtained from reference TRBV19 and TRBJ2-5, is as follows: DGGITQSPKYLFRKEGQNVTLSCEQNLNHDAMYWYRQDPGQGLRLIYYSQIVNDFQKGDIAEGYSVSREKKESFPLTVTSAQKNPTAFYLCASSTGQRETQYFGPGTRLLVL.

Remarks on this clone: Sequencing ends 3 residues short of the CDR3 end; the germline J gene provides the rest. The J gene is TRBJ2-5, the V gene TRBV7-2; possible D gene TRBD2, 5 bases. Per the germline V gene, CDR1 is SGHTA and CDR2 is FQGNSA. This CDR3 comprises 15 residues. The V gene lost 5 bases and the J gene lost 0 bases, with 13 bases spanning the gap. CDR3 DNA (partial): TGTGCCAGCAGCCCAGAGAGGGCGTACCAAGAGACC. It specifies CASSPERAYQET. The whole CDR3 region reads CASSPERAYQETQYF.

Remarks on this clone: The sequence runs out 3 residues before the end of the CDR3; the remainder is reconstructed from the germline J gene. V gene TRBV11-3 combines with J gene TRBJ2-2, with a possible D match to TRBD2 (6 bases). The CDR3 sequence is 15 residues long. Germline V lookup: CDR1 SGHNT, CDR2 YENEEA. Trimming removed 6 bases at V and 4 bases at J, with 15 bases between. CDR3 DNA (partial): TGTGCCAGCAGGGGTTTTTCGGGGGTCACCGGGGAG. Amino acids: CASRGFSGVTGE. The CDR3 reads in full as CASRGFSGVTGELFF.

As regards this clone: The CDR3 end is not reached by the read, which stops 3 residues before it; the germline J gene fills it in. The V call is TRBV6-2 or TRBV6-3, the J call TRBJ1-1, with a possible D match to TRBD1 (6 bases). V was pared by 5 bases and J by 4 bases, with 14 bases between. Germline CDR1 MNHEY, CDR2 SVGEGT. The CDR3 is made up of 14 amino acids. The CDR3 sequence: CASSPQGGGTEAFF. Incomplete CDR3 DNA: TGTGCCAGCAGTCCGCAGGGAGGGGGCACTGAA.

Worth noting for this clone: The CDR3 is cut off 3 residues early in the read; its end comes from the germline J gene. This chain links TRBV6-2 or TRBV6-3 with TRBJ2-2; the match to TRBD2 covers 8 bases. Looked up from germline, CDR1 is MNHEY and CDR2 is SVGEGT. V gave up 5 bases and J gave up 6 bases; unmatched junction bases: 5. The CDR3 loop spans 14 amino acids. CDR3 protein: CASSLGTRAGELFF. CDR3 DNA (partial): TGTGCCAGCAGTCTCGGGACTAGGGCCGGGGAG.

Regarding this clone: The read ends 3 residues early relative to the CDR3; the germline J gene fills the gap. This chain uses TRBV2 with TRBJ1-6; D not resolved. Trimming left V 7 bases short and J 4 bases short, with 17 bases between. The CDR3 loop spans 16 amino acids. CDR1 is SNHLY and CDR2 is FYNNEI in the germline V gene. The CDR3 spells CASTSTPGLYNSPLHF. The part of the CDR3 DNA that was read is TGTGCCAGCACCTCTACGCCGGGTCTTTATAATTCACCC. Supplemented by reference TRBV2 and TRBJ1-6, the full variable domain reads EPEVTQTPSHQVTQMGQEVILRCVPISNHLYFYWYRQILGQKVEFLVSFYNNEISEKSEIFDDQFSVERPDGSNFTLKIRSTKLEDSAMYFCASTSTPGLYNSPLHFGNGTRLTVT.

Details on this clone: The read ends 3 residues shy of where the CDR3 ends; the end is completed using the germline J gene. This chain uses TRBV18 with TRBJ1-5; 7 nucleotides agree with TRBD1. The CDR3 contains 14 residues. CDR1 and CDR2 (germline): KGHSH, LQKENI. J was trimmed by 4 bases and V by 3 bases; bases with no gene match: 3. The CDR3 bases that were read are TGTGCCAGCTCACCGACAGGGAAAAATCAGCCC. This translates into CASSPTGKNQP. The entire CDR3 is CASSPTGKNQPQHF.

In regard to this clone: The read terminates 3 residues ahead of where the CDR3 ends, so the germline J gene completes it. The chain is built from TRBV10-1 and TRBJ2-5; D gene ambiguous. V lost 3 bases and J 5 bases, leaving 10 bases between the germline ends. The CDR3 loop spans 13 amino acids. The germline CDR1 and CDR2 sequences are WNHNN and SYGVQD (reference sequence). The CDR3: CASSDSRSETQYF. Partial CDR3 DNA: TGCGCCAGCAGTGATTCTAGGTCGGAGACC.

Notes on this clone: The CDR3 goes on 3 residues after the read ends, and that part is filled in from the germline J gene. The chain employs TRBV18 and TRBJ2-7, with TRBD1 as a possible D gene (5 bases). CDR3 size: 14 residues. Germline V gives CDR1 KGHSH, CDR2 LQKENI. V lost 2 bases and J 4 bases, leaving 12 bases between the germline ends. The CDR3 loop is CASSPKGNRYEQYF. Incomplete CDR3 DNA: TGTGCCAGCTCACCAAAAGGGAACAGGTACGAG.

Comment on this clone: The read stops 3 residues short of the end of the CDR3; the missing end is completed from the germline J gene. The chain employs TRBV11-3 and TRBJ2-3; TRBD2 might be the D (5 bases). CDR3 size: 14 residues. V was cut by 1 base and J by 4 bases, with 9 bases left in between. Germline lookup yields CDR1 SGHNT and CDR2 YENEEA. CDR3 DNA, as far as it was read: TGTGCCAGCAGCTTAGGCCTAGCAGCAGATACG. Amino acid sequence: CASSLGLAADT. The whole CDR3 sequence reads CASSLGLAADTQYF.

With regard to this clone: The CDR3 end lies 3 residues beyond the end of the read and is filled in from the germline J gene. J is TRBJ2-3 and V is TRBV7-6, with 8 bases matching TRBD2. CDR1 and CDR2 (germline): SGHVS, FNYEAQ. CDR3 length equals 16 residues. Trimming at V came to 6 bases and at J to 5 bases, leaving 13 bases not matched to a gene. The CDR3 is CASSYTPTSAGDTQYF. The sequenced CDR3 bases are TGTGCCAGCAGTTATACCCCGACTAGCGCGGGAGATACG. The full variable domain, with the rest looked up from reference TRBV7-6 and TRBJ2-3, is GAGVSQSPRYKVTKRGQDVALRCDPISGHVSLYWYRQALGQGPEFLTYFNYEAQQDKSGLPNDRFSAERPEGSISTLTIQRTEQRDSAMYRCASSYTPTSAGDTQYFGPGTRLTVL.